This T cell receptor (beta chain) was sequenced during a study of early T cells in non-severe SARS-CoV-2 infection (dated by TCRdb to the early 2020s). The study in broad terms: Because TCR sequencing relied on bulk RNA taken from unsorted whole blood, pairing of alpha and beta chains was not possible.

Trimming at the junction amounts to 2 bases on V and 4 bases on J, and the germline ends lie 7 bases apart. The CDR3 contains 13 residues, cysteine and phenylalanine counted. Here the CDR3 DNA is all that survives: 39 bases in frame from base 1. The germline V gene encodes CDR1 WSHSY and CDR2 SAAADI. General conclusions and limits of the study: VDJdb matching was skewed toward anti-spike CD8 responses, so virus-specific expansions were likely underestimated and private and CD4 specificities were missed.

Notes on this clonotype: Its antigen remains unidentified. One base away there is no much larger clone; base qualities are not given.

This was a case-control study nested in a cohort of healthcare workers in London, UK, who had nasopharyngeal swab PCR tests and blood samples taken every week. Healthcare workers were recruited during the week of the UK lockdown, between 23 and 31 March 2020, and followed weekly for up to about 15 weeks. The library was generated by 5' RACE. These reads were obtained on a NextSeq 500. Unique molecular identifiers were attached to individual cDNA molecules in the TCR library protocol so that sequencing error and PCR bias could be corrected. TCR alpha and beta chains were both sequenced, and the abundances of alpha and beta sequences in each sample were closely correlated with each other. The paper's processing steps were these. V gene, J gene and CDR3 annotation of TCR sequences was performed with Decombinator V4. TCRs were defined as expanded if a significant change between any two time points was detected under a Poisson model with p below 0.0001. TCR abundances were normalised to the total number of TCRs sequenced in each sample and reported as counts per million. MAIT TCRs were defined by TRAV1-2 paired with TRAJ12, TRAJ20 or TRAJ33, and iNKT TCRs by TRAV10 paired with TRAJ18. VDJdb, accessed 1 November 2021, was searched for CMV, EBV and SARS-CoV-2 annotated TCRs, excluding TCRs annotated for multiple antigens. The public sequencing data were trimmed at Q25 with fastp and processed into clonotypes with MiXCR by TCRdb, which kept only in-frame beta chains. Rows are unified per CDR3 protein, each entry keeping the most common DNA and genes. The V and J calls here are based on TCRdb, not the publication. The sample table records tens of thousands of distinct CDR3 sequences; less than 15% of these occur just once. About 5% of the sample is taken by the ten largest.

Sequenced material: whole blood. The clonotype comes from an adult who was a healthcare worker with PCR-confirmed SARS-CoV-2 infection or an uninfected control (not recorded which). In this chain, TRBV10-2 is recombined with TRBJ2-3; the D gene is possibly TRBD2, with 5 bases matching. CDR3 sequence: CASSESGPDTQYF. The sequenced DNA is TGCGCCAGCAGTGAGAGCGGCCCAGATACGCAGTATTTT.